Listed below are T cell receptor beta chains from one sample, sequenced in a study of OX40 agonist ivuxolimab in advanced cancers. Here immunoSEQ multiplex PCR was the method, and the copy in TCRdb shows in-frame clones only, minus some. The sample has around 72,000 clones, about 85% seen once. Material: CD4+ or CD8+ T cells sorted from blood, obtained in a trial of the OX40 agonist ivuxolimab. The receptors were sampled from an adult with an advanced solid tumor such as melanoma, head and neck, liver or kidney cancer. The CDR3 runs from the conserved cysteine through the conserved F or W. The order of the fields is clone size, D gene, J gene, V gene, CDR3 protein, CDR3 DNA. The D gene is left open where the match is weak. A row's size may be missing; if present it is once, few, many or a size class.

NA	NA	TRBJ1-6	TRBV4-1	CASSFLHSPLHF	TGCGCCAGCAGCTTCCTCCACTCACCCCTCCACTTT
NA	TRBD2	TRBJ2-2	TRBV7-2	CASSRGLAGTGELFF	TGTGCCAGCAGCAGAGGACTAGCCGGCACCGGGGAGCTGTTTTTT
NA	NA	TRBJ1-2	TRBV11-2	CASSPLRANYGYTF	TGTGCCAGCAGCCCGTTGAGGGCTAACTATGGCTACACCTTC
NA	TRBD2	TRBJ2-1	TRBV4-1	CASSQDLETSSYTNEQFF	TGCGCCAGCAGCCAAGATTTAGAGACTAGCAGTTACACAAATGAGCAGTTCTTC
once	NA	TRBJ2-5	TRBV11-2	CASRRTGRVQETQYF	TGTGCCAGCAGGAGAACCGGACGGGTTCAAGAGACCCAGTACTTC
once	NA	TRBJ2-7	TRBV5-4	CASSRTGPDYEQYF	TGTGCCAGCAGCCGGACCGGGCCCGACTACGAGCAGTACTTC
NA	TRBD1	TRBJ2-3	TRBV29-1	CSVNDRGSTDTQYF	TGCAGCGTGAATGACAGGGGTAGCACAGATACGCAGTATTTT
NA	NA	TRBJ2-2	TRBV15	CATSRESRRGTGELFF	TGTGCCACCAGCAGAGAAAGCCGCAGGGGAACCGGGGAGCTGTTTTTT
NA	NA	TRBJ1-4	TRBV10-1	CASSELQGVGEKLFF	TGCGCCAGCAGTGAGCTCCAGGGTGTTGGTGAAAAACTGTTTTTT
NA	NA	TRBJ2-5	TRBV18	CASSRDSQETQYF	TGTGCCAGCTCGCGGGACAGCCAAGAGACCCAGTACTTC
NA	TRBD2	TRBJ2-7	TRBV7-2	CASSFLTSGTVYEQYF	TGTGCCAGCAGCTTCCTGACTAGCGGGACTGTCTACGAGCAGTACTTC
NA	NA	TRBJ1-1	TRBV19	CASSRLSGAEAFF	TGTGCCAGTAGTAGGTTGTCGGGGGCTGAAGCTTTCTTT
few	TRBD2	TRBJ2-3	TRBV19	CASKQGSGSSDTQYF	TGTGCCAGTAAGCAGGGTAGCGGGAGCTCAGATACGCAGTATTTT
NA	NA	TRBJ2-7	TRBV5-1	CASSLQQGPYEQYF	TGCGCCAGCAGCTTACAACAGGGTCCCTACGAGCAGTACTTC
NA	NA	TRBJ2-7	TRBV11-2	CASSYWERYEQYF	TGTGCCAGCAGCTACTGGGAGAGGTACGAGCAGTACTTC
NA	NA	TRBJ2-2	TRBV19	CASSIGRGAGNTGELFF	TGTGCCAGTAGTATAGGAAGGGGTGCAGGGAACACCGGGGAGCTGTTTTTT
NA	NA	TRBJ2-1	TRBV11-1	CASSPRGFVGRKNNEQFF	TGTGCCAGCAGCCCTAGGGGGTTCGTGGGACGAAAAAACAATGAGCAGTTCTTC
NA	TRBD1	TRBJ2-1	TRBV5-1	CASSILDRSYNEQFF	TGCGCCAGCAGCATCCTGGACAGGTCCTACAATGAGCAGTTCTTC
NA	NA	TRBJ2-7	TRBV19	CASSIDLFYEQYF	TGTGCCAGTAGTATAGATCTATTCTACGAGCAGTACTTC
few	NA	TRBJ2-3	TRBV5-1	CASSLVLGSSTDTQYF	TGCGCCAGCAGCTTGGTACTCGGCTCCTCCACAGATACGCAGTATTTT
once	NA	TRBJ1-5	TRBV27	CASTSGANQPQHF	TGTGCCAGCACCTCGGGGGCTAATCAGCCCCAGCATTTT
NA	NA	TRBJ1-2	TRBV9	CASSVEEGYTF	TGTGCCAGCAGCGTAGAAGAGGGCTACACCTTC
NA	NA	TRBJ2-1	TRBV13	CASSSRRESFYNEQFF	TGTGCCAGCAGTTCTAGAAGGGAAAGTTTTTACAATGAGCAGTTCTTC
NA	NA	TRBJ2-7	TRBV29-1	CSVKSRAERTYEQYF	TGCAGCGTTAAGTCGAGGGCCGAGAGAACCTACGAGCAGTACTTC
NA	NA	TRBJ1-5	TRBV6-5	CASIERRGNQPQHF	TGTGCCAGCATTGAGCGCAGGGGCAATCAGCCCCAGCATTTT
NA	NA	TRBJ1-4	TRBV5-1	CASSLAGTFNEKLFF	TGCGCCAGCAGCTTGGCGGGGACTTTTAATGAAAAACTGTTTTTT
NA	TRBD2	TRBJ2-7	TRBV6-5	CASRSGLGWEQYF	TGTGCCAGCAGATCGGGACTAGGCTGGGAGCAGTACTTC
NA	NA	TRBJ2-5	TRBV18	CASSPPDPQETQYF	TGTGCCAGCTCACCACCGGACCCTCAAGAGACCCAGTACTTC
NA	NA	TRBJ1-1	TRBV7-2	CASSYTGTRTEAFF	TGTGCCAGCAGCTATACCGGGACACGAACTGAAGCTTTCTTT
NA	NA	TRBJ2-7	TRBV11-2	CASSLGGNSYEQYF	TGTGCCAGCAGCTTAGGGGGGAACTCCTACGAGCAGTACTTC
NA	NA	TRBJ2-1	TRBV4-1	CASSPRTGRPNYNEQFF	TGCGCCAGCAGCCCCCGGACTGGCCGGCCAAACTACAATGAGCAGTTCTTC
few	NA	TRBJ1-3	TRBV6-1	CASTVGRGNTIYF	TGTGCCAGCACCGTTGGCAGGGGAAACACCATATATTTT
NA	NA	TRBJ2-7	TRBV27	CASRSGSLSYEQYF	TGTGCCAGCAGATCGGGATCCCTCTCCTACGAGCAGTACTTC
NA	NA	TRBJ2-7	TRBV11-2	CASSPLNRGRGMKYEQYF	TGTGCCAGCAGCCCACTTAACAGGGGACGCGGGATGAAGTACGAGCAGTACTTC
once	NA	TRBJ1-1	TRBV27	CASSLQRLNTEAFF	TGTGCCAGCAGCTTACAGAGACTGAACACTGAAGCTTTCTTT
NA	NA	TRBJ1-4	TRBV5-4	CASSFLSGAGNEKLFF	TGTGCCAGCAGCTTTTTATCGGGGGCCGGAAATGAAAAACTGTTTTTT
NA	NA	TRBJ2-7	TRBV5-8	CASSPPGQRILYEQYF	TGTGCCAGCAGTCCCCCGGGACAAAGGATTCTCTACGAGCAGTACTTC
NA	TRBD1	TRBJ2-1	TRBV18	CASSRDRGDNEQFF	TGTGCCAGCTCACGGGACAGGGGTGACAATGAGCAGTTCTTC
once	NA	TRBJ1-5	TRBV28	CASSLSSGIGQPQHF	TGTGCCAGCAGTTTATCATCAGGAATCGGTCAGCCCCAGCATTTT
NA	NA	TRBJ2-5	TRBV7-6	CASSCRGRTEETQYF	TGTGCCAGCAGCTGCCGAGGACGGACAGAAGAGACCCAGTACTTC
once	NA	TRBJ2-1	TRBV11-3	CASSSLGYNEQFF	TGTGCCAGCAGCTCACTAGGCTACAATGAGCAGTTCTTC